Here is one TCR beta chain with its context. This receptor's antigen is unknown. The sample holds no much larger clone one base away, and base qualities are not on file. Libraries were built with the immunoSEQ multiplex PCR assay. TCRdb mirrors the immuneACCESS table, restricted to in-frame sequences. Some clones are absent from its copies; in checked studies, under half trace to an unresolved V gene, and the reason for the others is unknown. The sample table contains roughly 60,000 clones; only one count was recorded for 60% to 80% of them. Around 3% of the sample comes from the top ten. This sample was included in a study of radiotherapy plus CTLA-4 blockade in lung cancer (dated by TCRdb to 2016 to 2019). In terms of the full investigation: Objective responses occurred in around 19% of enrolled patients, and around 29% achieved disease control.

What the authors observed across the whole study: The strongest predictors of response, as reported, were early dynamic changes in blood T cell clones along with a rise in serum interferon-beta after radiation. After treatment with radiotherapy and ipilimumab, TCR clones that originated in tumors expanded in peripheral blood.

The study evaluated CTLA-4 blockade (ipilimumab) given together with focal radiation therapy in patients who had chemo-refractory metastatic non-small-cell lung cancer. Taken from cysteine to phenylalanine, the CDR3 has 14 residues. Only the CDR3 DNA stays, 42 bases, in frame from base 1. V trim: 3 bases; J trim: 1 base; unmatched bases: 2. The germline V gene (reference sequence) sets CDR1 to SEHNR and CDR2 to FQNEAQ. Sequenced here: peripheral blood, sampled from a patient treated with radiotherapy plus ipilimumab. The sequence is built from TRBV7-9 and TRBJ1-2; 7 nucleotides in the junction match TRBD1. The TCR originated in a human donor with non-small cell lung cancer who had a complete response to radiotherapy plus ipilimumab. CDR3 protein: CASSLGQRNYGYTF. The DNA reads TGTGCCAGCAGCTTGGGACAGCGTAACTATGGCTACACCTTC.